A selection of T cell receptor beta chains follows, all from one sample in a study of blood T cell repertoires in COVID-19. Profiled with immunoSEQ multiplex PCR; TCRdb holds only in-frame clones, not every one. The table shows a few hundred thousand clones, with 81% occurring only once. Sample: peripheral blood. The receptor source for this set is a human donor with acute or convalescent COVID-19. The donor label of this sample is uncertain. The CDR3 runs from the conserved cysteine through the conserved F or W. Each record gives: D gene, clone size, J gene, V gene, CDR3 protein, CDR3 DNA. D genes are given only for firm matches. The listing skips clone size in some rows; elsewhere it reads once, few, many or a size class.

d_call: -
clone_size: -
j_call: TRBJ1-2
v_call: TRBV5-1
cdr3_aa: CASSLDGSGSNYGYTF
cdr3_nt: TGCGCCAGCAGCTTGGACGGTTCAGGATCCAACTATGGCTACACCTTC

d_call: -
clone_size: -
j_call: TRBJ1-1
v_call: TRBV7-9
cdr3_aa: CASSKSPGTPEAFF
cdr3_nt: TGTGCCAGCAGCAAATCTCCCGGGACTCCAGAAGCTTTCTTT

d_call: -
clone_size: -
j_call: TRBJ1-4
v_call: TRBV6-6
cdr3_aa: CASGLSEKLFF
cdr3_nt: TGTGCCAGCGGACTCTCGGAAAAACTGTTTTTT

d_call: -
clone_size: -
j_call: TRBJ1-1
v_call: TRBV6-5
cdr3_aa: CASIWRGPNTEAFF
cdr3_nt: TGTGCCAGCATCTGGAGGGGCCCGAACACTGAAGCTTTCTTT

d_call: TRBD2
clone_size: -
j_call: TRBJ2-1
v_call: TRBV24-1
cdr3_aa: CATSDPATSGNNEQFF
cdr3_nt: TGTGCCACCAGTGATCCCGCGACTAGCGGGAACAATGAGCAGTTCTTC

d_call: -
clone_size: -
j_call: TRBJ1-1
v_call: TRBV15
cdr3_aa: CATSRDGDVNTEAFF
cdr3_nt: TGTGCCACCAGCAGAGATGGAGATGTGAACACTGAAGCTTTCTTT

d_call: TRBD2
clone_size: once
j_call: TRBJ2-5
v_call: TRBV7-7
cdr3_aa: CASSFSGGLETQYF
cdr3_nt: TGTGCCAGCAGCTTTAGCGGGGGATTAGAGACCCAGTACTTC

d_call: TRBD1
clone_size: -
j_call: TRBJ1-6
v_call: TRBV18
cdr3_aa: CASSPALTTGTDSPLHF
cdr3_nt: TGTGCCAGCTCACCGGCATTGACGACAGGGACAGATTCACCCCTCCACTTT

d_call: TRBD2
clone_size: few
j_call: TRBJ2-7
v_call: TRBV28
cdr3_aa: CASSTTSGPTYEQYF
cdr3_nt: TGTGCCAGCAGCACGACTAGCGGACCTACCTACGAGCAGTACTTC

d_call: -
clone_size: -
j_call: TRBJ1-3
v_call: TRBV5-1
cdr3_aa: CASSLDSARGQTHSGNTIYF
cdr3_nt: TGCGCCAGCAGCTTGGATAGCGCCAGGGGCCAAACCCATTCTGGAAACACCATATATTTT

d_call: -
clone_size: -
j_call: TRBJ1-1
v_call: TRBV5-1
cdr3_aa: CASSQMTGLWEVNTEAFF
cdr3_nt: TGCGCCAGCAGCCAAATGACGGGACTCTGGGAGGTGAACACTGAAGCTTTCTTT

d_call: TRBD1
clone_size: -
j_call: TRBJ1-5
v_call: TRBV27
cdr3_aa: CASSPNRGYSNQPQHF
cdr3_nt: TGTGCCAGCAGTCCGAACAGGGGGTATAGCAATCAGCCCCAGCATTTT

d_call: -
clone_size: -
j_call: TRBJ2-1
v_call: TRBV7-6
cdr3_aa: CASSLMARVSNNEQFF
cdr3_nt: TGTGCCAGCAGCTTAATGGCGCGGGTTAGTAACAATGAGCAGTTCTTC

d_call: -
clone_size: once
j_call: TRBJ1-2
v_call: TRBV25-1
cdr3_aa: CASSEQGYYGYTF
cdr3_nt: TGTGCCAGCAGTGAACAGGGATACTATGGCTACACCTTC

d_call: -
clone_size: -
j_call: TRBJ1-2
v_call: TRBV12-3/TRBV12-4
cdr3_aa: CASRRSAEGYTF
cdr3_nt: TGTGCCAGCAGGCGAAGTGCGGAAGGCTACACCTTC

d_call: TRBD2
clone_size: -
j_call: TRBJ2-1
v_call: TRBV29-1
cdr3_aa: CSVEERDRSIAGGVEQFF
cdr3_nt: TGCAGCGTTGAAGAGCGGGACAGGTCTATAGCGGGAGGGGTTGAGCAGTTCTTC

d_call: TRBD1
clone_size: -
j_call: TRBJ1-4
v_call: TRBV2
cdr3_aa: CASNLNQGAREKLFF
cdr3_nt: TGTGCCAGCAACCTAAATCAGGGGGCGAGAGAAAAACTGTTTTTT

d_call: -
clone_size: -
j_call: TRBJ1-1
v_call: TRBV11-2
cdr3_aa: CASSPPPGAEAFF
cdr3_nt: TGTGCCAGCAGCCCGCCCCCAGGGGCTGAAGCTTTCTTT

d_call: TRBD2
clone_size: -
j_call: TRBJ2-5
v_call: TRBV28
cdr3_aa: CASSSPRGGETQYF
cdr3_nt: TGTGCCAGCAGTTCTCCTCGGGGGGGGGAGACCCAGTACTTC

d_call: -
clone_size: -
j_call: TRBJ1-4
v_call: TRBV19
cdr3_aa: CASSGDSTTNEKLFF
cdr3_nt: TGTGCCAGTAGTGGTGACTCGACAACTAATGAAAAACTGTTTTTT

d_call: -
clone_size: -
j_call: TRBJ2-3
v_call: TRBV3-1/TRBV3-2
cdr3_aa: CASSPGGSGLRNTQYF
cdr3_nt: TGTGCCAGCAGCCCCGGCGGTAGCGGCCTCCGAAATACGCAGTATTTT

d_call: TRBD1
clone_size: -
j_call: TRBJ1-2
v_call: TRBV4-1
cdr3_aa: CASSQALYRGGYTF
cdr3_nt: TGCGCCAGCAGCCAAGCACTCTACAGGGGTGGCTACACCTTC

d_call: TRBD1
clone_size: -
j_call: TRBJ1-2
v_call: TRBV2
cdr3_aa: CASGGTGAYGYTF
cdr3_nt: TGTGCCAGCGGGGGGACAGGGGCTTATGGCTACACCTTC

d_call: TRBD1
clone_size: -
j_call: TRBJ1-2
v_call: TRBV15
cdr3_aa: CATSRGTGGSNYGYTF
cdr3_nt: TGTGCCACCAGCAGGGGGACAGGGGGCTCTAACTATGGCTACACCTTC

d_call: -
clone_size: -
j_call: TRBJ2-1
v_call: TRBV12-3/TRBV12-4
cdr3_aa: CASSSGAGEQFF
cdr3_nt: TGTGCCAGCAGTTCAGGGGCTGGTGAGCAGTTCTTC

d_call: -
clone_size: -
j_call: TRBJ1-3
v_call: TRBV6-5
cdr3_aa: CASAPYASSGNTIYF
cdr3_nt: TGTGCCAGCGCGCCGTACGCGAGCTCTGGAAACACCATATATTTT

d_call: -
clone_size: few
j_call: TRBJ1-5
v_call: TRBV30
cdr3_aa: CAWSTGTNQPQHF
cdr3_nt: TGTGCCTGGAGTACCGGGACTAATCAGCCCCAGCATTTT

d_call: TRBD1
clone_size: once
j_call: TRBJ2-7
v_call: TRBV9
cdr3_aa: CASSFSTGSPEQYF
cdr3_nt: TGTGCCAGCAGTTTTTCGACAGGGAGTCCCGAGCAGTACTTC

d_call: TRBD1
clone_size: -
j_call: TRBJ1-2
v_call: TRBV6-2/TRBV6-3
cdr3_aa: CASTPRGQGVTYGYTF
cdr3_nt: TGTGCCAGCACCCCGAGGGGACAGGGGGTAACCTATGGCTACACCTTC

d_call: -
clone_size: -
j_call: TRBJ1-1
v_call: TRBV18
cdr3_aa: CASSPVHNSGRAAFF
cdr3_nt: TGTGCCAGCTCACCAGTCCACAACAGCGGTAGGGCTGCTTTCTTT

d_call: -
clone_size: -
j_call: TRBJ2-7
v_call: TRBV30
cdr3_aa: CAWSKLTGHYEQYF
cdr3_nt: TGTGCCTGGAGTAAACTGACAGGCCACTACGAGCAGTACTTC

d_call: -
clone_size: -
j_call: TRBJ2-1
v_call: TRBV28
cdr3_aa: CASSRGTPYNEQFF
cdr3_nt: TGTGCCAGCAGTCGAGGGACACCCTACAATGAGCAGTTCTTC

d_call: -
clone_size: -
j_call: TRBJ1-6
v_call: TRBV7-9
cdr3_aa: CASSLEHLNSPLHF
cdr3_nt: TGTGCCAGCAGCTTAGAACACCTTAATTCACCCCTCCACTTT

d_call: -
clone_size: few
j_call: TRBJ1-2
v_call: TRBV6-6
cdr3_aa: CASKGGGNYGYTF
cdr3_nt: TGTGCCAGCAAGGGCGGGGGAAACTATGGCTACACCTTC

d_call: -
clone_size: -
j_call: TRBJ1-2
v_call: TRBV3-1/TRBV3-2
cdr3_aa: CASSQARAGYGYTF
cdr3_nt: TGTGCCAGCAGCCAAGCCAGGGCAGGGTATGGCTACACCTTC

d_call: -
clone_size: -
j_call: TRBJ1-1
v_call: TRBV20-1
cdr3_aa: CSVGGNTEAFF
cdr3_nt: TGCAGTGTCGGAGGGAACACTGAAGCTTTCTTT

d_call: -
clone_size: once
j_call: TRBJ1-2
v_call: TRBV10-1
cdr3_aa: CASSGQFNYGYTF
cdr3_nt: TGCGCCAGCAGTGGACAGTTTAACTATGGCTACACCTTC

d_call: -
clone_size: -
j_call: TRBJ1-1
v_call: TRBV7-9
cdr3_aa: CASSKQTEMNTEAFF
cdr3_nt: TGTGCCAGCAGCAAACAGACAGAAATGAACACTGAAGCTTTCTTT

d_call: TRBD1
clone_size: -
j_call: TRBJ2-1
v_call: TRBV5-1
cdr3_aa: CASSLVSGTGNNEQFF
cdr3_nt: TGCGCCAGCAGCTTGGTTTCCGGGACAGGGAACAATGAGCAGTTCTTC

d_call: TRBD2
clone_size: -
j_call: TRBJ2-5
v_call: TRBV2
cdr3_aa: CASSESGGAGRETQYF
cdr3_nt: TGTGCCAGCAGTGAAAGCGGGGGGGCTGGTCGAGAGACCCAGTACTTC

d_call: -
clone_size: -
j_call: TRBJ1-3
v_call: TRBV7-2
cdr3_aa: CASSNQAHSGNTIYF
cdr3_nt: TGTGCCAGCAGCAACCAGGCGCACTCTGGAAACACCATATATTTT

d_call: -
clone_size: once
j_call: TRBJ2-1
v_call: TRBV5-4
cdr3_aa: CASSLRAGSYNEQFF
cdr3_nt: TGTGCCAGCAGCTTACGGGCGGGGAGCTACAATGAGCAGTTCTTC

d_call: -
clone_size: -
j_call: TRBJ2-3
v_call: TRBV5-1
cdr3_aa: CASRTQHGGSDTQYF
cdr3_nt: TGCGCCAGCAGGACACAGCATGGGGGGTCAGATACGCAGTATTTT

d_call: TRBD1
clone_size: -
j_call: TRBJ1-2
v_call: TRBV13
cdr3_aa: CASSLRETGWYGYTF
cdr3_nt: TGTGCCAGCAGCTTAAGGGAGACAGGGTGGTATGGCTACACCTTC

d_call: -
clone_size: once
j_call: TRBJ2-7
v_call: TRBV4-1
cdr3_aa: CASSQFLTGSSYEQYF
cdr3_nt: TGCGCCAGCAGCCAATTCCTTACAGGGAGCTCCTACGAGCAGTACTTC